These 24 T cell receptor beta chains originate from one sample sequenced in a study of PD-1 blockade in classical Hodgkin lymphoma. Profiled with immunoSEQ multiplex PCR; TCRdb holds only in-frame clones, not every one. Here the sample spans some 95,000 clones, 89% being singletons. With no exception, relapse followed autologous stem cell transplantation in all patients, and brentuximab vedotin exposure varied. The source was peripheral blood mononuclear cells (PBMCs), collected before the second cycle of nivolumab. These receptors were obtained from a human donor with classical Hodgkin lymphoma.

This clone occurred once. The J gene is TRBJ2-1, the V gene TRBV29-1; D ambiguous. The length of the CDR3 is 13 residues. The V gene's germline CDR1 is SQVTM and CDR2 ANQGSEA. V was pared by 6 bases and J by 6 bases, with 15 bases between. Written as DNA, the CDR3 is TGCAGCGTAGCCACTCTGTTCGCCAATGAGCAGTTCTTC. It codes for CSVATLFANEQFF.

The chain has TRBV13 and TRBJ2-1, with 9 positions matching TRBD2. This CDR3 has 15 residues. V shed 3 bases, J shed 7 bases, and the junction held 7 bases outside the gene matches. In germline, CDR1 is PRHDT, CDR2 FYEKMQ (reference sequence). The CDR3 sequence: CASSFGTSIGNEQFF. The CDR3 DNA reads as TGTGCCAGCAGCTTCGGGACTAGCATTGGGAATGAGCAGTTCTTC.

V and J are TRBV27 and TRBJ2-2, with TRBD1 matching 8 bases. The CDR3 contains 15 residues. In germline, CDR1 is MNHEY, CDR2 SMNVEV (reference sequence). V lost 6 bases and J lost 2; bases outside the gene matches: 5. The CDR3 sequence: CASRKGQENTGELFF. CDR3 in DNA: TGTGCCAGCAGAAAGGGACAGGAAAACACCGGGGAGCTGTTTTTT.

The chain carries TRBV4-1 and TRBJ2-7; no definite D call. V was trimmed by 0 bases and J by 2 bases, leaving 11 bases between them. Germline values: CDR1 MGHRA, CDR2 YSYEKL. The CDR3 contains 15 residues. CDR3 amino acids: CASSQEERGPYEQYF. The CDR3 DNA follows: TGCGCCAGCAGCCAAGAAGAGCGAGGTCCCTACGAGCAGTACTTC.

The V gene is TRBV11-1, the J gene TRBJ2-7, with no clear D. Trimming left V 3 bases short and J 0 bases short, with 9 bases between. In germline, CDR1 is SGHAT, CDR2 FQDESV (reference sequence). The CDR3 covers 14 residues. The CDR3 here is CASSFNRYSYEQYF. The DNA for the CDR3 is TGTGCCAGCAGCTTTAACCGATACTCCTACGAGCAGTACTTC. Filled out from reference TRBV11-1 and TRBJ2-7, the complete variable domain reads EAEVAQSPRYKITEKSQAVAFWCDPISGHATLYWYRQILGQGPELLVQFQDESVVDDSQLPKDRFSAERLKGVDSTLKIQPAELGDSAMYLCASSFNRYSYEQYFGPGTRLTVT.

V usage is TRBV11-3 and J usage is TRBJ2-1, with D tentatively TRBD2 (6 bases). CDR1 is SGHNT and CDR2 is YENEEA in the germline V gene. This CDR3 is 15 amino acids long. Trimming left V 5 bases short and J 1 base short, with 12 bases between. For the CDR3, the DNA is TGTGCCAGCAGCCGCGGGGATATGTCCTACAATGAGCAGTTCTTC. Its translation is CASSRGDMSYNEQFF.

V and J are TRBV7-9 and TRBJ2-7, with D unresolved. The CDR3 spans 12 residues. Between the trimmed V and J ends, which lost 5 bases and 6 bases, there was a span of 11 bases. Germline lookup yields CDR1 SEHNR and CDR2 FQNEAQ (reference sequence). Written as DNA, the CDR3 is TGTGCCAGCAGCACCGGGCTGGGCGAGCAGTACTTC. Translated: CASSTGLGEQYF.

This chain joins TRBV5-1 and TRBJ2-5, with 11 bases fitting TRBD2. CDR3 size: 15 residues. With 1 base clipped from V and 2 bases from J, the junction kept 1 base outside the gene matches. CDR1 is SGHRS and CDR2 is YFSETQ in the germline V gene. CDR3 loop: CASSLTSGGQETQYF. The CDR3 bases are TGCGCCAGCAGCTTGACTAGCGGGGGTCAAGAGACCCAGTACTTC.

The V call is TRBV28, the J call TRBJ2-7, with D tentatively TRBD1 (5 bases). The germline CDR1 and CDR2 sequences are MDHEN and SYDVKM. This CDR3 has 12 amino acids. Trimming stripped 2 bases from V and 3 bases from J, with 5 bases between. CDR3 sequence (DNA): TGTGCCAGCAGTTTAAGGGGCTACGAGCAGTACTTC. This translates into CASSLRGYEQYF.

The genes are TRBV4-1 and TRBJ2-7; TRBD1 is a possible D gene (6 bases). The CDR3 covers 15 residues. V gave up 1 base and J gave up 6 bases, with 16 bases separating them. The germline V gene encodes CDR1 MGHRA and CDR2 YSYEKL. The CDR3 sequence is CASSQGAQGVLEQYF. CDR3 coding DNA: TGCGCCAGCAGCCAAGGAGCACAGGGAGTTCTCGAGCAGTACTTC.

The rearrangement joins TRBV19 to TRBJ2-5; D might be TRBD2 (7 bases). This CDR3 has 14 residues. Trimming took 7 bases from V and 4 from J, leaving 16 bases between them. Germline CDR1 reads LNHDA; CDR2 reads SQIVND (reference sequence). CDR3 region: CASKGAGAGETQYF. Here the CDR3 DNA reads TGTGCCAGTAAGGGCGCGGGGGCGGGAGAGACCCAGTACTTC.

The V call is TRBV18, the J call TRBJ2-6; D assignment may be TRBD1 or TRBD2 (5 bases each). The CDR3 contains 19 residues. Deletions cut 4 bases from V and 0 bases from J, with 19 bases between. The germline gives CDR1 KGHSH, CDR2 LQKENI. This CDR3 is CASSRGPEAVTSGANVLTF. The CDR3 DNA reads TGTGCCAGCTCACGGGGCCCGGAGGCAGTAACCTCTGGGGCCAACGTCCTGACTTTC. The full variable domain, completed using reference TRBV18 and TRBJ2-6, is NAGVMQNPRHLVRRRGQEARLRCSPMKGHSHVYWYRQLPEEGLKFMVYLQKENIIDESGMPKERFSAEFPKEGPSILRIQQVVRGDSAAYFCASSRGPEAVTSGANVLTFGAGSRLTVL.

This rearrangement joins TRBV7-8 to TRBJ2-1; D is ambiguous. V was clipped by 1 base and J by 4 bases, with 5 bases between them. Germline V gene data show CDR1 as SGHVS and CDR2 as FQNEAQ. The CDR3 extends over 13 amino acids. CDR3 nucleotides: TGTGCCAGCAGCTTAGGGCTTTACAATGAGCAGTTCTTC. Its protein is CASSLGLYNEQFF.

The CDR3 is CASIFGGQGANVLTF. The CDR3 bases are TGTGCCAGCATTTTCGGGGGTCAGGGGGCCAACGTCCTGACTTTC. The V gene is TRBV6-1, the J gene TRBJ2-6; maybe TRBD2 (6 bases). There are 15 residues in the CDR3. The germline CDR1 and CDR2 sequences are MNHNS and SASEGT. V was clipped by 7 bases and J by 4 bases, with 14 bases between them.

The J gene is TRBJ1-6, the V gene TRBV28; D unresolved. Germline CDR1 is MDHEN and CDR2 is SYDVKM. V lost 6 bases, J lost 7 bases, and 19 bases lay in between. The CDR3 is made up of 16 amino acids. DNA of the CDR3: TGTGCCAGCAGCACAGCCACCGTAGCGCGAAATTCACCCCTCCACTTT. Translating gives CASSTATVARNSPLHF.

Only one count was recorded for this clone. The chain uses TRBV28 and TRBJ2-1, with D uncertain. CDR3 length: 11 amino acids. Per the germline V gene, CDR1 is MDHEN and CDR2 is SYDVKM. Trimming took 8 bases from V and 7 from J, leaving 9 bases between them. CDR3 nucleotides: TGTGCCAGCGTAGGAGAGAATGAGCAGTTCTTC. The encoded protein is CASVGENEQFF.

This clone was observed once. The chain is built from TRBV11-2 and TRBJ2-6, with TRBD1 matching 8 bases. V was pared by 0 bases and J by 0 bases, with 1 base of the junction left unmatched. Looked up from germline, CDR1 is SGHAT and CDR2 is FQNNGV. This CDR3 is built from 17 residues. CDR3 sequence: CASSLETGVSGANVLTF. The CDR3 nucleotides read TGTGCCAGCAGCTTAGAGACAGGGGTCTCTGGGGCCAACGTCCTGACTTTC.

This chain uses TRBV18 with TRBJ2-4; the D is unclear. Trimming removed 0 bases from V and 5 bases from J, with 5 bases in between. Germline lookup yields CDR1 KGHSH and CDR2 LQKENI. The CDR3 is 13 amino acids. CDR3 sequence reads: CASSPPTENIQYF. CDR3 DNA sequence: TGTGCCAGCTCACCACCTACAGAAAACATTCAGTACTTC.

The chain employs TRBV19 and TRBJ1-1; weak D call: TRBD1 (5 bases). Deletions cut 5 bases from V and 7 bases from J, with 14 bases between. The CDR3 is 13 residues long. Germline V gives CDR1 LNHDA, CDR2 SQIVND (reference sequence). CDR3 DNA: TGTGCCAGTAGTCTAGGGACCGGTTTTGAAGCTTTCTTT. Its translation is CASSLGTGFEAFF.

The chain joins TRBV6-5 to TRBJ2-5; 7 bases line up with TRBD2. V was pared by 6 bases and J by 3 bases, with 4 bases of the junction left unmatched. In germline, CDR1 is MNHEY, CDR2 SVGAGI. This CDR3 has 13 amino acids. CDR3 residues: CASRGLIEETQYF. CDR3 nucleotide sequence: TGTGCCAGCAGGGGACTAATTGAAGAGACCCAGTACTTC.

The V call is TRBV28, the J call TRBJ2-7; the match to TRBD1 covers 7 bases. The junction had 6 bases not matched to a gene; V was cut back by 3 bases and J by 4 bases. This CDR3 has 14 amino acids. From germline, CDR1 is MDHEN and CDR2 SYDVKM. The CDR3 here is CASSFLGTEYEQYF. As DNA, the CDR3 is TGTGCCAGCAGTTTTCTCGGGACAGAGTACGAGCAGTACTTC.

This chain links TRBV30 with TRBJ2-7, with 8 bases aligning to TRBD1. The CDR3 has 14 residues. Germline V CDR1 and CDR2: GTSNPN, SVGIG (reference sequence). J lost 5 bases, V lost 3 bases, and 9 bases had no gene match. CDR3 bases: TGTGCCTGGAGAGCCACAGGGGGTACCCACGAGCAGTACTTC. Translating gives CAWRATGGTHEQYF.

The gene calls are TRBV5-5 and TRBJ2-5; TRBD2 might be the D (6 bases). The CDR3 is 14 residues long. V was pared by 2 bases and J by 5 bases, with 13 bases between. CDR1 and CDR2 from the germline V gene are SGHKS and YYEKEE (reference sequence). CDR3 in DNA: TGTGCCAGCAGCTTTGGGGACTTAGGCGAGACCCAGTACTTC. As protein: CASSFGDLGETQYF.

The genes are TRBV6-6 and TRBJ1-4, with D maybe TRBD1 (6 bases). Germline CDR1 reads MNHNY; CDR2 reads SVGAGI (reference sequence). The CDR3 totals 14 residues. V was pared by 6 bases and J by 7 bases, with 15 bases between. As DNA, the CDR3 is TGTGCCAGCAGCCACGCGGGGGCGGGTGAAAAACTGTTTTTT. Translating gives CASSHAGAGEKLFF.